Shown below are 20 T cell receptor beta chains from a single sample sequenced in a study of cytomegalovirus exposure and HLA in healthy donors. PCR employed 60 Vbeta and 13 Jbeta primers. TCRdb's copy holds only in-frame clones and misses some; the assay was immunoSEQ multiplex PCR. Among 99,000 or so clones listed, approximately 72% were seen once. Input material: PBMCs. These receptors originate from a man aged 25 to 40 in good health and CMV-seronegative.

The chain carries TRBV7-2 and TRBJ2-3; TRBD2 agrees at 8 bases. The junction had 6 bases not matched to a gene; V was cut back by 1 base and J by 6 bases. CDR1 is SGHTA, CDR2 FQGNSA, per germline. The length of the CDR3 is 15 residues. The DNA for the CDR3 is TGTGCCAGCAGCTTAGGCGCGCGGGGGGCGGATACGCAGTATTTT. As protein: CASSLGARGADTQYF.

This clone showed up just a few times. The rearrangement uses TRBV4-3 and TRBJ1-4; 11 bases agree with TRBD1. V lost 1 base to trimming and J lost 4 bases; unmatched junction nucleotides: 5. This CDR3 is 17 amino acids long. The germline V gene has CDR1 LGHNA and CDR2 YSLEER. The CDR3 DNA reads TGCGCCAGCAGCCAAGGGACAGGGGGCGCTGGTAATGAAAAACTGTTTTTT. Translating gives CASSQGTGGAGNEKLFF.

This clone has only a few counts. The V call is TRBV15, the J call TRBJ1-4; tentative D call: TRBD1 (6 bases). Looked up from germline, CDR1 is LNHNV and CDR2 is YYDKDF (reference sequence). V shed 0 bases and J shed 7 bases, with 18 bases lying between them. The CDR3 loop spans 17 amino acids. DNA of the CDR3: TGTGCCACCAGCAGAGATCAGGTCGGGGGGCGAGGTGAAAAACTGTTTTTT. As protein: CATSRDQVGGRGEKLFF.

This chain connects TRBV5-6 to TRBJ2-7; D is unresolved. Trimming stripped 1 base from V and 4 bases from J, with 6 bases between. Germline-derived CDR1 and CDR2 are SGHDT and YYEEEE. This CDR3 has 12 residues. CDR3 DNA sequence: TGTGCCAGCAGCTTGTTTCAGTACGAGCAGTACTTC. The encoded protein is CASSLFQYEQYF.

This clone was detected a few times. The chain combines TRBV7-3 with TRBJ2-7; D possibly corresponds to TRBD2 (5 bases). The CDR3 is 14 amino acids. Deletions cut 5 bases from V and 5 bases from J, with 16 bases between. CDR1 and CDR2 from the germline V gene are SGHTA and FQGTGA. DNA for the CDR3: TGTGCCAGCAGCCCTACTCTAGCAACCAACGAGCAGTACTTC. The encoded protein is CASSPTLATNEQYF.

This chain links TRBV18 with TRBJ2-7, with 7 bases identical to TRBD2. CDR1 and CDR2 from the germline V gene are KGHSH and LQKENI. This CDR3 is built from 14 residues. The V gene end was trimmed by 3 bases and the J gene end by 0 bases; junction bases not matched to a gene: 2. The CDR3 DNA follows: TGTGCCAGCTCACCGGGGGGGACCTCCTACGAGCAGTACTTC. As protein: CASSPGGTSYEQYF.

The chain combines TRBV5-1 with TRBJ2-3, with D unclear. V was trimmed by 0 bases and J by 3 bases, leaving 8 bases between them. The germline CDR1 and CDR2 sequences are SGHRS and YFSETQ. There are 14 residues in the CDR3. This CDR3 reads CASSLGEFTDTQYF. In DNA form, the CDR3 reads TGCGCCAGCAGCTTGGGCGAATTTACAGATACGCAGTATTTT.

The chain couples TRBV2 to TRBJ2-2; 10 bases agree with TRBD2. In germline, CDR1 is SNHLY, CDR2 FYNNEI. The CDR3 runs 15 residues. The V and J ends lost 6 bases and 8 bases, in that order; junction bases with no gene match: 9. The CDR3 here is CASRDGTSVRGELFF. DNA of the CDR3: TGTGCCAGCAGGGACGGGACTAGCGTCAGAGGGGAGCTGTTTTTT.

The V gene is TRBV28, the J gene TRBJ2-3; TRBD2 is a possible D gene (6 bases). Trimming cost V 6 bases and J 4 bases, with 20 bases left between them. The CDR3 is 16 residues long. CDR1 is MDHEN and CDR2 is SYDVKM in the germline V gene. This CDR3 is CASSPSGFSGPDTQYF. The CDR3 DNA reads TGTGCCAGCAGCCCCTCAGGGTTTAGCGGCCCAGATACGCAGTATTTT.

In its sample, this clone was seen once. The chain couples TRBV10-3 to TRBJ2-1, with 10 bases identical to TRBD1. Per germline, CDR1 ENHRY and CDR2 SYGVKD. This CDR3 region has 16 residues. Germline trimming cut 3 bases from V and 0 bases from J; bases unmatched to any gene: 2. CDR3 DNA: TGTGCCATCAGTGATAGGACAGGGGGCTCCTACAATGAGCAGTTCTTC. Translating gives CAISDRTGGSYNEQFF.

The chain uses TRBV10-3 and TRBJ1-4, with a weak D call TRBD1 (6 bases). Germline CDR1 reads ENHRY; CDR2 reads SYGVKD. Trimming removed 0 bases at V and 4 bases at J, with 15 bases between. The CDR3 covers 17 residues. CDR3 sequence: CAISESGAGTSNEKLFF. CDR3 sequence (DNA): TGTGCCATCAGTGAGTCGGGAGCCGGGACAAGTAATGAAAAACTGTTTTTT.

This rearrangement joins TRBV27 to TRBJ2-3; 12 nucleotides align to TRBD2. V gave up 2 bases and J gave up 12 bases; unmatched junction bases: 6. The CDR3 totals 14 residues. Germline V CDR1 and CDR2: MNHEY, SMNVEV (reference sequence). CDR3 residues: CASSLSLAGGFQYF. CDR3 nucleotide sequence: TGTGCCAGCAGTTTAAGCCTAGCGGGGGGGTTTCAGTATTTT.

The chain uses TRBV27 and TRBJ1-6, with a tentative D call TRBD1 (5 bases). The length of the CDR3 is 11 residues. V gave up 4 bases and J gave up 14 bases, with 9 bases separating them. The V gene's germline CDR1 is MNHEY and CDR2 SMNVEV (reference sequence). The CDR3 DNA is TGTGCCAGCAGTTCCGGGGGGGCCCTCCACTTT. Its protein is CASSSGGALHF.

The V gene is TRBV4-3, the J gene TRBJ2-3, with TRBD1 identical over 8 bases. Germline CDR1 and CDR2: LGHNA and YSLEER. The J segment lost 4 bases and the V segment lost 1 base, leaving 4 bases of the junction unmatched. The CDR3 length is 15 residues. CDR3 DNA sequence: TGCGCCAGCAGCCAAGGGCAGGGGGCCGCAGATACGCAGTATTTT. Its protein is CASSQGQGAADTQYF.

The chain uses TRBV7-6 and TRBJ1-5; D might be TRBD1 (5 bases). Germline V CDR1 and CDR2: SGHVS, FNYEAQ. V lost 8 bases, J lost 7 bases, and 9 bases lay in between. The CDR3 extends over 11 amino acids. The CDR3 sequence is CASGQGQPQHF. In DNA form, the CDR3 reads TGTGCCAGCGGCCAGGGACAGCCCCAGCATTTT.

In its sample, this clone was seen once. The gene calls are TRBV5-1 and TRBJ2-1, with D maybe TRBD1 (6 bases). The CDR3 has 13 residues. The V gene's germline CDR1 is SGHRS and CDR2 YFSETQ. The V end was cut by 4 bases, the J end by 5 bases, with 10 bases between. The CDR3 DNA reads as TGCGCCAGCAGCCACAGGGCCGACAATGAGCAGTTCTTC. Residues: CASSHRADNEQFF.

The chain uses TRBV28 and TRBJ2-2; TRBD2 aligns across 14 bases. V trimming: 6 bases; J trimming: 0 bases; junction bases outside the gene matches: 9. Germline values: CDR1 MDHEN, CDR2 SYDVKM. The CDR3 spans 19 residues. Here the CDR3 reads CASSQPPGLAGANTGELFF. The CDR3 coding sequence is TGTGCCAGCAGCCAACCCCCGGGACTAGCGGGAGCGAACACCGGGGAGCTGTTTTTT.

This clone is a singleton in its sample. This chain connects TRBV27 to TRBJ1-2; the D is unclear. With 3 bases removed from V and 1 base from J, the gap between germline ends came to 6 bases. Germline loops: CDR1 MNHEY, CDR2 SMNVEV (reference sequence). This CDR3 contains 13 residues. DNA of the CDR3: TGTGCCAGCAGTTTCGACATTAACTATGGCTACACCTTC. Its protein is CASSFDINYGYTF.

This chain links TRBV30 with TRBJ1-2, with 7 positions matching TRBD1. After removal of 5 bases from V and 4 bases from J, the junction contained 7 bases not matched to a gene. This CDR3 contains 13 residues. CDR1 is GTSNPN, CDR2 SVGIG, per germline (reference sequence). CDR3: CAWGGTDFYGYTF. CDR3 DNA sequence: TGTGCCTGGGGAGGGACAGACTTCTATGGCTACACCTTC.

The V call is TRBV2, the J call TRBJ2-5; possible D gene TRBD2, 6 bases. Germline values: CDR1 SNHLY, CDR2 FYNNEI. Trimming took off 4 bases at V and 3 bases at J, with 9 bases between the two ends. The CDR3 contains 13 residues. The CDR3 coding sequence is TGTGCCAGCAGTGTAGGCGGGAAAGAGACCCAGTACTTC. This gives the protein CASSVGGKETQYF.